Presented here are 21 T cell receptor beta chains from one specimen sequenced in a study of shared clonotypes between healthy human individuals. CD45RO-negative CD8 cells positively selected for CCR7 made up the naive population, which excluded terminally differentiated effector memory CD45RA+ cells. Clones were read by immunoSEQ multiplex PCR, and TCRdb kept only the in-frame ones, dropping some. The sample yields millions of clones, about 92% seen once. The material sequenced was naive CD8+ T cells from PBMCs. The receptor set was obtained from a man aged 18-30 years in good health. Some clones in this sample may be carry-over from other donors' samples.

This clone was counted a few times. This sample also contains other DNA sequences that code for the same CDR3. The CDR3 loop reads CASSLAGNTEAFF. In DNA form, the CDR3 reads TGTGCCAGCAGCTTGGCAGGGAACACTGAAGCTTTCTTT. The V call is TRBV5-6, the J call TRBJ1-1; D unresolved. This CDR3 spans 13 amino acids. The ends were cut back, 0 bases at V and 1 base at J, with 4 bases in the middle. Germline V CDR1 and CDR2: SGHDT, YYEEEE.

The rearrangement joins TRBV19 to TRBJ2-7; no clear D. Germline CDR1 LNHDA, CDR2 SQIVND (reference sequence). The CDR3 length is 13 residues. Trimming pared 1 base from V and 6 bases from J, leaving 10 bases between. CDR3 in amino acids: CASSIAGSVEQYF. CDR3 nucleotide sequence: TGTGCCAGTAGTATAGCAGGATCGGTCGAGCAGTACTTC.

The chain has TRBV2 and TRBJ2-1; 10 bases line up with TRBD2. Unmatched junction bases numbered 3, after V lost 5 bases and J lost 5 bases. This CDR3 region has 14 residues. CDR1 is SNHLY and CDR2 is FYNNEI in the germline V gene. The CDR3 region is CASSRTSGHNEQFF. For the CDR3, the DNA is TGTGCCAGCAGTAGGACTAGCGGCCACAATGAGCAGTTCTTC.

In nucleotides, the CDR3 is TGTGCCAGCAGTTTACAGGCTAGCGGCAGGGAGACCCAGTACTTC. Protein product: CASSLQASGRETQYF. The J gene is TRBJ2-5, the V gene TRBV27; the match to TRBD2 covers 7 bases. The CDR3 is made up of 15 amino acids. V was pared by 2 bases and J by 5 bases, with 8 bases of the junction left unmatched. The germline gives CDR1 MNHEY, CDR2 SMNVEV (reference sequence).

The chain has TRBV7-9 and TRBJ2-7; 10 bases agree with TRBD2. After removal of 2 bases from V and 7 bases from J, the junction contained 8 bases not matched to a gene. CDR1 SEHNR and CDR2 FQNEAQ come from the germline V gene (reference sequence). The CDR3 has 15 residues. CDR3 sequence (DNA): TGTGCCAGCAGCTTATCGGCTAGCGGGAGTGAAGAGCAGTACTTC. Translation gives CASSLSASGSEEQYF.

In regard to this clone: The junction shows a germline mismatch at one end, possibly a read error. V usage is TRBV6-6 and J usage is TRBJ1-4, with TRBD1 as a possible D gene (5 bases). This CDR3 comprises 14 residues. Germline loops: CDR1 MNHNY, CDR2 SVGAGI (reference sequence). CDR3 sequence reads: CASSYWGTKEKLFF. The CDR3 DNA follows: TGTGCCAGCAGTTACTGGGGGACTAAGGAAAAACTGTTTTTT.

This clone occurred once. This chain uses TRBV9 with TRBJ2-5, with D unclear. Trimming left V 5 bases short and J 1 base short, with 6 bases between. Looked up from germline, CDR1 is SGDLS and CDR2 is YYNGEE. This CDR3 region has 12 residues. CDR3 sequence reads: CASRGIQETQYF. The DNA for the CDR3 is TGTGCCAGCAGGGGGATCCAAGAGACCCAGTACTTC. Combining the CDR3 with reference TRBV9 and TRBJ2-5 gives the whole variable domain DSGVTQTPKHLITATGQRVTLRCSPRSGDLSVYWYQQSLDQGLQFLIQYYNGEERAKGNILERFSAQQFPDLHSELNLSSLELGDSALYFCASRGIQETQYFGPGTRLLVL.

The V gene is TRBV2, the J gene TRBJ2-1; the match to TRBD2 covers 9 bases. The CDR3 covers 18 residues. Unmatched junction bases numbered 17, after V lost 3 bases and J lost 8 bases. CDR1 SNHLY and CDR2 FYNNEI come from the germline V gene. The CDR3 sequence is CASSDDSGRRVLGHEQFF. The CDR3 DNA reads TGTGCCAGCAGTGATGATAGCGGGAGACGAGTTTTAGGGCATGAGCAGTTCTTC.

The CDR3 nucleotides are TGTGCCAGCACCCAAGACAGGGGTCAGGCTGAAGCTTTCTTT. Its protein is CASTQDRGQAEAFF. This chain uses TRBV28 with TRBJ1-1; 8 bases are shared with TRBD1. The V segment lost 7 bases and the J segment 6 bases; nucleotides outside the gene matches: 10. Germline CDR1 reads MDHEN; CDR2 reads SYDVKM. The CDR3 spans 14 residues.

The J gene is TRBJ2-1, the V gene TRBV5-1; 9 positions match TRBD2. J gave up 2 bases and V 6 bases, and 6 bases lay outside the gene matches. The CDR3 contains 15 residues. Germline V gives CDR1 SGHRS, CDR2 YFSETQ. CDR3 in amino acids: CASNSLAGTYNEQFF. Written as DNA, the CDR3 is TGCGCCAGCAATTCCCTAGCGGGAACCTACAATGAGCAGTTCTTC.

The chain is built from TRBV5-4 and TRBJ2-7; 11 bases are shared with TRBD1. V lost 3 bases to trimming and J lost 1 base; unmatched junction nucleotides: 6. The CDR3 is 16 amino acids. From germline, CDR1 is SGHNT and CDR2 YYREEE (reference sequence). The CDR3 region has the DNA TGTGCCAGCAGCTCGGGGGGACAGGGGGTATCCTACGAGCAGTACTTC. This encodes CASSSGGQGVSYEQYF. Using reference TRBV5-4 and TRBJ2-7 for the parts outside the CDR3, the full variable domain is ETGVTQSPTHLIKTRGQQVTLRCSSQSGHNTVSWYQQALGQGPQFIFQYYREEENGRGNFPPRFSGLQFPNYSSELNVNALELDDSALYLCASSSGGQGVSYEQYFGPGTRLTVT.

This chain links TRBV6-6 with TRBJ2-1; maybe TRBD2 (6 bases). Germline CDR1 reads MNHNY; CDR2 reads SVGAGI (reference sequence). V shed 0 bases and J shed 7 bases, with 10 bases lying between them. This CDR3 contains 14 residues. The DNA for the CDR3 is TGTGCCAGCAGTTACTCGCGGAGCGGGAATGAGCAGTTCTTC. Translation gives CASSYSRSGNEQFF.

This clone was observed once. The V gene is TRBV7-2, the J gene TRBJ2-7, with 8 bases matching TRBD1. The J segment lost 6 bases and the V segment lost 4 bases, leaving 5 bases of the junction unmatched. The CDR3 is 13 residues long. CDR1 SGHTA and CDR2 FQGNSA come from the germline V gene. CDR3 amino acids: CASSSWTGIEQYF. CDR3 DNA sequence: TGTGCCAGCAGCTCCTGGACAGGGATCGAGCAGTACTTC. The variable domain in full, completed from reference TRBV7-2 and TRBJ2-7, reads GAGVSQSPSNKVTEKGKDVELRCDPISGHTALYWYRQSLGQGLEFLIYFQGNSAPDKSGLPSDRFSAERTGGSVSTLTIQRTQQEDSAVYLCASSSWTGIEQYFGPGTRLTVT.

V gene TRBV19 combines with J gene TRBJ1-2; D gene ambiguous. Germline loops: CDR1 LNHDA, CDR2 SQIVND (reference sequence). The V gene lost 9 bases and the J gene lost 4 bases, with 12 bases spanning the gap. The CDR3 totals 12 residues. Written as DNA, the CDR3 is TGTGCCAGCGCGAACCGGGGCTATGGCTACACCTTC. Encoded protein: CASANRGYGYTF.

The chain carries TRBV5-1 and TRBJ2-5, with 10 bases aligning to TRBD1. The length of the CDR3 is 14 residues. Germline CDR1 reads SGHRS; CDR2 reads YFSETQ. V lost 3 bases and J lost 5; bases outside the gene matches: 4. CDR3 DNA sequence: TGCGCCAGCAGCTGGACAGGGGGGTACGAGACCCAGTACTTC. Protein product: CASSWTGGYETQYF.

This chain uses TRBV5-1 with TRBJ2-1; perhaps TRBD1 as D (5 bases). The CDR3 spans 15 residues. From germline, CDR1 is SGHRS and CDR2 YFSETQ. V was pared by 2 bases and J by 3 bases, with 12 bases between. CDR3 sequence reads: CASSFDRTSYNEQFF. As DNA, the CDR3 is TGCGCCAGCAGCTTCGACAGAACGAGCTACAATGAGCAGTTCTTC.

The chain employs TRBV4-1 and TRBJ2-7; D remains ambiguous. The CDR3 is 14 residues long. CDR1 MGHRA and CDR2 YSYEKL come from the germline V gene. Deletions cut 7 bases from V and 2 bases from J, with 15 bases between. The chain's CDR3 is CASTTGPGTYEQYF. CDR3 sequence (DNA): TGCGCCAGCACAACGGGCCCCGGCACCTACGAGCAGTACTTC.

The CDR3 is CASSLDLGGEQFF. The CDR3 DNA sequence: TGCGCCAGCAGCTTGGACCTAGGGGGAGAGCAGTTCTTC. V and J are TRBV5-1 and TRBJ2-1; possible D gene TRBD1, 6 bases. V dropped 0 bases and J dropped 10 bases, with 11 bases sitting between them. This CDR3 spans 13 amino acids. Germline V lookup: CDR1 SGHRS, CDR2 YFSETQ. The full variable domain, completed using reference TRBV5-1 and TRBJ2-1, is KAGVTQTPRYLIKTRGQQVTLSCSPISGHRSVSWYQQTPGQGLQFLFEYFSETQRNKGNFPGRFSGRQFSNSRSEMNVSTLELGDSALYLCASSLDLGGEQFFGPGTRLTVL.

This chain joins TRBV6-1 and TRBJ2-1, with D perhaps TRBD1 or TRBD2 (5 bases each). Between the trimmed V and J ends, which lost 2 bases and 2 bases, there was a span of 10 bases. CDR3 length: 15 residues. Germline CDR1 and CDR2: MNHNS and SASEGT. This chain's CDR3 is CASSEPGPTYNEQFF. CDR3 DNA sequence: TGTGCCAGCAGTGAACCGGGACCAACCTACAATGAGCAGTTCTTC.

This clone was counted a single time. The gene calls are TRBV27 and TRBJ2-6, with TRBD1 identical over 7 bases. This CDR3 region has 16 residues. Germline CDR1 and CDR2: MNHEY and SMNVEV (reference sequence). J was trimmed by 0 bases and V by 10 bases; bases with no gene match: 9. CDR3 in amino acids: CATRQGPSSGANVLTF. Here the CDR3 DNA reads TGTGCCACCAGACAGGGTCCGAGCTCTGGGGCCAACGTCCTGACTTTC.

V is TRBV27 and J is TRBJ2-7, with D unclear. Deletions cut 6 bases from V and 1 base from J, with 7 bases between. This CDR3 is built from 12 residues. CDR1 and CDR2 (germline): MNHEY, SMNVEV (reference sequence). CDR3: CASRTRSYEQYF. The CDR3 nucleotides read TGTGCCAGCAGGACACGGTCCTACGAGCAGTACTTC.